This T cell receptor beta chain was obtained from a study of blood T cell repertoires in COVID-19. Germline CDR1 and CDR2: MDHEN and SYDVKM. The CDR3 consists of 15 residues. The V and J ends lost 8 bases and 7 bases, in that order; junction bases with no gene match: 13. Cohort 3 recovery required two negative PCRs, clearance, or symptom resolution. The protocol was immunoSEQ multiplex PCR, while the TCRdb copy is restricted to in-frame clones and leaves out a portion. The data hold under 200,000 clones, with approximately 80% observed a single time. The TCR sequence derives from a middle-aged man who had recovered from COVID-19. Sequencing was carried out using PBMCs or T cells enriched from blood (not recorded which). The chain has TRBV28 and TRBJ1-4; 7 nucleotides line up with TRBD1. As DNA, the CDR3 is TGTGCCAGCTCCGTTAGACAGGGTTTAGGTGAAAAACTGTTTTTT. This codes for CASSVRQGLGEKLFF.